The clone carrying this T cell receptor (beta chain) was counted once. This record comes from a study of blood T cell repertoires in COVID-19. Trimming cost V 1 base and J 4 bases; bases outside gene matches: 5. This CDR3 region has 15 residues. Germline V gives CDR1 SGHDT, CDR2 YYEEEE. Profiling relied on immunoSEQ multiplex PCR, and the TCRdb table lists in-frame clones only, not all of them. This table holds some 190,000 clones, 82% found once. Material: peripheral blood. This chain links TRBV5-6 with TRBJ2-1; the match to TRBD2 covers 7 bases. This TCR derives from a woman aged 55-69 years with COVID-19, enrolled during active disease. CDR3 bases: TGTGCCAGCAGCTTGAGCGGGACCTATTACAATGAGCAGTTCTTC. This translates into CASSLSGTYYNEQFF.